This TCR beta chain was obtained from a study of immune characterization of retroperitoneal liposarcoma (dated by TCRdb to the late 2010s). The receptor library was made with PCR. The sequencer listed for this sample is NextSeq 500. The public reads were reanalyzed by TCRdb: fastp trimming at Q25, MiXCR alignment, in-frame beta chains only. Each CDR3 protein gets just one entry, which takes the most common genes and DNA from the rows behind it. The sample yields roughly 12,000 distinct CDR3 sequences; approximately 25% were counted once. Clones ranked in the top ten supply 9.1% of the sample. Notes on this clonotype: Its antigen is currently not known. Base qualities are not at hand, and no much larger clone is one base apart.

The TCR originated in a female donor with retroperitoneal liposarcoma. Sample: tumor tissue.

The CDR3 has the sequence CASGLGDTQYF. The DNA sequence is TGTGCCAGCGGCCTGGGAGATACGCAGTATTTT. The sequence links TRBV6-1 to TRBJ2-3, with the D gene not clear enough to name. The CDR3 sequence holds 11 residues, the cysteine and phenylalanine included. The CDR3 DNA has 33 bases and is translated from base 1. V is pared back by 8 bases and J by 5 bases, with 8 bases lying between the germline termini. From the germline V gene, CDR1 is MNHNS and CDR2 is SASEGT.